This TCR beta chain was found in a study of cytomegalovirus exposure and HLA in healthy donors. Study conclusions and caveats: Reported performance of the classifier showed diagnosis of cytomegalovirus status with high specificity and sensitivity. There were 160 or so TCR beta chains listed as cytomegalovirus-associated.

As concerns this clone: The antigen is not known.

The protocol was immunoSEQ multiplex PCR, while the TCRdb copy is restricted to in-frame clones and leaves out a portion. The profile shows 220,000 or so clones, 75% to 90% of them singletons. The receptor comes from a woman in her twenties or thirties in good health and CMV-seropositive. The source material was PBMCs.

CDR3 sequence (DNA): TGCGCCAGCAGCTTGAAAGAGACAGGGCGAGGCTACACCTTC. It encodes CASSLKETGRGYTF. The chain employs TRBV5-1 and TRBJ1-2; 7 bases match TRBD1. CDR1 is SGHRS and CDR2 is YFSETQ in the germline V gene. The junction had 8 bases not matched to a gene; V was cut back by 1 base and J by 8 bases. The CDR3 runs 14 residues. The variable domain in full, with the rest retrieved from reference TRBV5-1 and TRBJ1-2, is KAGVTQTPRYLIKTRGQQVTLSCSPISGHRSVSWYQQTPGQGLQFLFEYFSETQRNKGNFPGRFSGRQFSNSRSEMNVSTLELGDSALYLCASSLKETGRGYTFGSGTRLTVV.